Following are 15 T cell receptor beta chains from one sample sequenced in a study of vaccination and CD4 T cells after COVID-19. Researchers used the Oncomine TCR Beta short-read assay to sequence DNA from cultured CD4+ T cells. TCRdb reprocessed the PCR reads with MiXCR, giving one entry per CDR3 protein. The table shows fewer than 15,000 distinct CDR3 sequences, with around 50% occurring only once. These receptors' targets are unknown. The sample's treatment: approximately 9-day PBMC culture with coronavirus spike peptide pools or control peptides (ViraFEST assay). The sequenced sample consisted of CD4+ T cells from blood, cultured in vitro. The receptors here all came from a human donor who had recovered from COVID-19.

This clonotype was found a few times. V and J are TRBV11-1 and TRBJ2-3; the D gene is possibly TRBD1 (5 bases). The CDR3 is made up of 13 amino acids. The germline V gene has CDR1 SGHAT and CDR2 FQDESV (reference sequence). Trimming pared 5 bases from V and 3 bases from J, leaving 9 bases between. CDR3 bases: TGTGCCAGCAGCCTGGCAGGGACAGATACGCAGTATTTT. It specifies CASSLAGTDTQYF.

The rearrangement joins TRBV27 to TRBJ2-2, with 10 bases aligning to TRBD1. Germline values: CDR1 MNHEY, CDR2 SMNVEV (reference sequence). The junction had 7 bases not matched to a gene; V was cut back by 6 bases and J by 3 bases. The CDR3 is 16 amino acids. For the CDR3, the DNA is TGTGCCAGCAGAAAAACCGACAGGGGGCACACCGGGGAGCTGTTTTTT. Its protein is CASRKTDRGHTGELFF.

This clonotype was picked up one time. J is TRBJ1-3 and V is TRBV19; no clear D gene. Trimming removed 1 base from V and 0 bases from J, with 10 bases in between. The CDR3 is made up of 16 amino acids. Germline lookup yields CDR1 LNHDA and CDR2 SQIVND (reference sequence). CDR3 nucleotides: TGTGCCAGTAGTATAGGGGCTGGGATCTCTGGAAACACCATATATTTT. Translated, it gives CASSIGAGISGNTIYF.

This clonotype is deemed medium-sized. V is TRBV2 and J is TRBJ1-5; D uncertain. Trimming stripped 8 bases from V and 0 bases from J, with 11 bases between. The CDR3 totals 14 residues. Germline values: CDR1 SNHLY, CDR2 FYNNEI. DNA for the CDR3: TGTGCCAGCTCGGGCTTACATAGCAATCAGCCCCAGCATTTT. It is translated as CASSGLHSNQPQHF.

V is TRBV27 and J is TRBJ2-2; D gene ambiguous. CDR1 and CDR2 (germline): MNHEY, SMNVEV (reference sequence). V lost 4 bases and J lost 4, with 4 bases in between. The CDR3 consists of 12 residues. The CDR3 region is CASSSTTGELFF. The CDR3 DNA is TGTGCCAGCAGTTCCACCACCGGGGAGCTGTTTTTT.

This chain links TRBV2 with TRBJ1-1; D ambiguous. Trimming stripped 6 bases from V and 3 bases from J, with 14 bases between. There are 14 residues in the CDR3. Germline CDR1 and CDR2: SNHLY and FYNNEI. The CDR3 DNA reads TGTGCCAGCAGCAAAGGGCAGGTAGACACTGAAGCTTTCTTT. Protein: CASSKGQVDTEAFF.

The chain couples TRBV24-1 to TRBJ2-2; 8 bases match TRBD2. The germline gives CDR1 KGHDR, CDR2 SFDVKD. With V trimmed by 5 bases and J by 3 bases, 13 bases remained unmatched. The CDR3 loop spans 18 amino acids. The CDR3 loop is CATSARRAGGLDTGELFF. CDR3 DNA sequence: TGTGCCACCAGTGCCCGCAGGGCGGGGGGTTTGGACACCGGGGAGCTGTTTTTT.

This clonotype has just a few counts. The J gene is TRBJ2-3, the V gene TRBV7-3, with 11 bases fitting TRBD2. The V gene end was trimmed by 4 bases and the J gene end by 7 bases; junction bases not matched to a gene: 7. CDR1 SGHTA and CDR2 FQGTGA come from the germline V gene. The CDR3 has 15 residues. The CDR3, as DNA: TGTGCCAGCAGCTCGTCTAGCGGGAGGTTGAATACGCAGTATTTT. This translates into CASSSSSGRLNTQYF.

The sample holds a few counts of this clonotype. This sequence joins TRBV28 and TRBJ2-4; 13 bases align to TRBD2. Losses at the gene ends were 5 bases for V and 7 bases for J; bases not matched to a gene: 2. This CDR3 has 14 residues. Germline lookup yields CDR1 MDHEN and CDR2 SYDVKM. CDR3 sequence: CASSPTSGRNIQYF. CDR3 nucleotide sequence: TGTGCCAGCAGTCCGACTAGCGGGAGGAACATTCAGTACTTC.

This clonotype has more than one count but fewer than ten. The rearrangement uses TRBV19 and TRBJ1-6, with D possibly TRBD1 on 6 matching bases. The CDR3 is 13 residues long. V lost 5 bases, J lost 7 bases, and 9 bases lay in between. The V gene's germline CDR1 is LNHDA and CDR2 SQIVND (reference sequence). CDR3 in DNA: TGTGCCAGTAGTGGGGGGCGGAATTCACCCCTCCACTTT. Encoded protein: CASSGGRNSPLHF.

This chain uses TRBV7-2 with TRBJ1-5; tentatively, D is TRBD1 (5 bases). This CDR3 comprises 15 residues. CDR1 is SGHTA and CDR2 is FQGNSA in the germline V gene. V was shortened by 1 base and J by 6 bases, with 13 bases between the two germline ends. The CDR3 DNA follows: TGTGCCAGCAGCTTAGTGTCCGGGGCCCCTCAGCCCCAGCATTTT. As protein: CASSLVSGAPQPQHF.

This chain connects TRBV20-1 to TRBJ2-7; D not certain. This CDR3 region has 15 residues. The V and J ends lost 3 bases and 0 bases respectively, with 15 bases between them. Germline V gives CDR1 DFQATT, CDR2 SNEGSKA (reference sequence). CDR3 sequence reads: CSARGRAVSSYEQYF. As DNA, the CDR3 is TGCAGTGCTAGGGGAAGGGCAGTTAGCTCCTACGAGCAGTACTTC.

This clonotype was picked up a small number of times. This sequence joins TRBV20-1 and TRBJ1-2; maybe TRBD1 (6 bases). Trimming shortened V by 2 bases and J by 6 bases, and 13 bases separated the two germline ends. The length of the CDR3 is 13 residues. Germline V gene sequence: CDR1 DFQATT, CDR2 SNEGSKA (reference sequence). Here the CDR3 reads CSARNRERNGYTF. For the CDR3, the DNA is TGCAGTGCTAGAAACAGGGAGAGGAATGGCTACACCTTC.

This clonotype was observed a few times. The CDR3 DNA reads TGTGCCAGCAGTCCGCGACCACAGGGGGGCTATGGCTACACCTTC. This codes for CASSPRPQGGYGYTF. V usage is TRBV27 and J usage is TRBJ1-2; the match to TRBD1 covers 8 bases. The CDR3 sequence is 15 residues long. The germline V gene encodes CDR1 MNHEY and CDR2 SMNVEV (reference sequence). Losses at the gene ends were 5 bases for V and 4 bases for J; bases not matched to a gene: 9.

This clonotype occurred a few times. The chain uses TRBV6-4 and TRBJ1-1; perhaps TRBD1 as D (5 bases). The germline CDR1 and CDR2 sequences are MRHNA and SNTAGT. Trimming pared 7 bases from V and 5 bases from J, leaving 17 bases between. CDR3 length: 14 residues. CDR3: CASTRELGGTEAFF. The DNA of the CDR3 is TGTGCCAGCACTAGAGAACTCGGGGGAACTGAAGCTTTCTTT.